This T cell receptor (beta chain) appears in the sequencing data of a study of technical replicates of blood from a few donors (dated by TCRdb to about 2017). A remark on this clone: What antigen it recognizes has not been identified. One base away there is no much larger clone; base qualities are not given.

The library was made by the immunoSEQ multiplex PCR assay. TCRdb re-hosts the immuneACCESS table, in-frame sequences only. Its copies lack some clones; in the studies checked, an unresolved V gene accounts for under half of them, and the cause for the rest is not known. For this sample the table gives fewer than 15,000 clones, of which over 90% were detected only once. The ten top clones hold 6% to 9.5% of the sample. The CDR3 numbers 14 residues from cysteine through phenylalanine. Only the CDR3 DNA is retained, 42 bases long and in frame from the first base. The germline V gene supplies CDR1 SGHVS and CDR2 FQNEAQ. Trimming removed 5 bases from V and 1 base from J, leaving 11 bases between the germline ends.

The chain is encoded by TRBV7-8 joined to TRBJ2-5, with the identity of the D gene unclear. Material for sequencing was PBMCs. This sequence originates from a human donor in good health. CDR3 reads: CASSLGTVQETQYF. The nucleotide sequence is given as TGTGCCAGCAGCCTAGGAACAGTCCAAGAGACCCAGTACTTC.